Listed below are T cell receptor beta chains from one sample, sequenced in a study of cytomegalovirus exposure and HLA in healthy donors. TCRdb keeps only in-frame clones here, not all; method: immunoSEQ multiplex PCR. This listing includes around 140,000 clones. Specimen: PBMCs. Receptor source: a woman between 40 and 55 years old in good health and CMV-seronegative. Both conserved end residues are part of each CDR3. The D gene is left open where the match is weak.

j_call: TRBJ2-3; v_call: TRBV10-2; d_call: TRBD2; cdr3_nt: TGCGCCAGTTCACCTCCGGGACTAGCTAAAGTAGATACGCAGTATTTT; cdr3_aa: CASSPPGLAKVDTQYF
j_call: TRBJ1-1; v_call: TRBV7-9; d_call: -; cdr3_nt: TGTGCCAGCAGCCCTCGACAGACTGAAGCTTTCTTT; cdr3_aa: CASSPRQTEAFF
j_call: TRBJ1-2; v_call: TRBV29-1; d_call: TRBD1; cdr3_nt: TGCAGCGTTGAAGATGGGACAGCTAACTATGGCTACACCTTC; cdr3_aa: CSVEDGTANYGYTF
j_call: TRBJ2-3; v_call: TRBV9; d_call: -; cdr3_nt: TGTGCCAGCAGCGTCCCACAGACAGATACGCAGTATTTT; cdr3_aa: CASSVPQTDTQYF
j_call: TRBJ1-1; v_call: TRBV14; d_call: -; cdr3_nt: TGTGCCAGCAGCCAAATATGGAACACTGAAGCTTTCTTT; cdr3_aa: CASSQIWNTEAFF
j_call: TRBJ1-2; v_call: TRBV19; d_call: TRBD1; cdr3_nt: TGTGCCAGTAGTTCGGCCGGGACAGGGACTTCCCCGGAGGGCTATGGCTACACCTTC; cdr3_aa: CASSSAGTGTSPEGYGYTF
j_call: TRBJ1-1; v_call: TRBV10-3; d_call: TRBD1; cdr3_nt: TGTGCCATCAGCACAGGGGGCGTTAGAACTGAAGCTTTCTTT; cdr3_aa: CAISTGGVRTEAFF
j_call: TRBJ2-5; v_call: TRBV7-2; d_call: TRBD2; cdr3_nt: TGTGCCAGCAGCTTTAGATACTTAGCGGGGGATTTGACACAAGAGACCCAGTACTTC; cdr3_aa: CASSFRYLAGDLTQETQYF
j_call: TRBJ1-1; v_call: TRBV27; d_call: -; cdr3_nt: TGTGCCAGCTCGATGGTCAGGGGCCCTCAGAGGAACACTGAAGCTTTCTTT; cdr3_aa: CASSMVRGPQRNTEAFF
j_call: TRBJ2-6; v_call: TRBV7-3; d_call: -; cdr3_nt: TGTGCCAGCAGCCCCTGGGGGGCTGGGGCCAACGTCCTGACTTTC; cdr3_aa: CASSPWGAGANVLTF
j_call: TRBJ1-5; v_call: TRBV29-1; d_call: -; cdr3_nt: TGCAGCGTTAGGGACATTAATCAGCCCCAGCATTTT; cdr3_aa: CSVRDINQPQHF
j_call: TRBJ2-7; v_call: TRBV28; d_call: TRBD2; cdr3_nt: TGTGCCAGCAGTCCTAATCGAGCGGGGTTCGTTAAAAAGCAGTACTTC; cdr3_aa: CASSPNRAGFVKKQYF
j_call: TRBJ1-2; v_call: TRBV11-2; d_call: -; cdr3_nt: TGTGCCAGCAGTATCGTATCGGGGTCCTTTGGCTACACCTTC; cdr3_aa: CASSIVSGSFGYTF
j_call: TRBJ2-4; v_call: TRBV7-9; d_call: -; cdr3_nt: TGTGCCAGCAGCCTAAGGACTAACCTAGACATTCAGTACTTC; cdr3_aa: CASSLRTNLDIQYF
j_call: TRBJ2-1; v_call: TRBV9; d_call: -; cdr3_nt: TGTGCCAACTTCGGTGGGGACCCGGGGGATGAGCAGTTCTTC; cdr3_aa: CANFGGDPGDEQFF
j_call: TRBJ1-5; v_call: TRBV28; d_call: -; cdr3_nt: TGTGCCAGCAGTTTAATGGGGCGCAATCAGCCCCAGCATTTT; cdr3_aa: CASSLMGRNQPQHF
j_call: TRBJ1-5; v_call: TRBV5-5; d_call: TRBD1; cdr3_nt: TGTGCCAGCAGTCTTCAGGGGGCCGATCAGCCCCAGCATTTT; cdr3_aa: CASSLQGADQPQHF
j_call: TRBJ1-2; v_call: TRBV19; d_call: -; cdr3_nt: TGTGCCAGTAATGACGCGGGTGGAGGGGTTTCACAGAGCTACACCTTC; cdr3_aa: CASNDAGGGVSQSYTF
j_call: TRBJ1-6; v_call: TRBV7-3; d_call: TRBD1; cdr3_nt: TGTGCCAGCAGCCGCGGACAGGGTAATTCACCCCTCCACTTT; cdr3_aa: CASSRGQGNSPLHF
j_call: TRBJ2-2; v_call: TRBV1; d_call: -; cdr3_nt: TGCACCAGCAGCCAAGATAGGGCTAGCGGGGGGGCTATGAACACCGGGGAGCTGTTTTTT; cdr3_aa: CTSSQDRASGGAMNTGELFF
j_call: TRBJ2-5; v_call: TRBV19; d_call: -; cdr3_nt: TGTGCCAGTAGTATCGGGGGTGGCGAGACCCAGTACTTC; cdr3_aa: CASSIGGGETQYF
j_call: TRBJ2-5; v_call: TRBV5-1; d_call: TRBD2; cdr3_nt: TGCGCCAGCAGCTTGGATCTAGCGGGGAGGGCCCAGTACTTC; cdr3_aa: CASSLDLAGRAQYF
j_call: TRBJ1-2; v_call: TRBV6-5; d_call: -; cdr3_nt: TGTGCCAGCAGAGTCGGGAAGCTTGGGGGCTACACCTTC; cdr3_aa: CASRVGKLGGYTF
j_call: TRBJ1-2; v_call: TRBV7-2; d_call: -; cdr3_nt: TGTGCCAGCAGCCTCCCCCCCCCGACAGGAAACTATGGCTACACCTTC; cdr3_aa: CASSLPPPTGNYGYTF
j_call: TRBJ2-3; v_call: TRBV5-1; d_call: -; cdr3_nt: TGCGCCAGCAGCTCCCAAATGACAGATACGCAGTATTTT; cdr3_aa: CASSSQMTDTQYF
j_call: TRBJ1-2; v_call: TRBV5-1; d_call: -; cdr3_nt: TGCGCCAGCAGCACGCCAGATTTGGGACGAAGAGGGGGAGGCTACACCTTC; cdr3_aa: CASSTPDLGRRGGGYTF
j_call: TRBJ1-1; v_call: TRBV6-4; d_call: TRBD1; cdr3_nt: TGTGCCAGCAGGAGGGACACAGGGGGGTTCGGTGAAGCTTTCTTT; cdr3_aa: CASRRDTGGFGEAFF
j_call: TRBJ1-5; v_call: TRBV29-1; d_call: -; cdr3_nt: TGCAGCGTGAAATACCAAGGGGATCAGCCCCAGCATTTT; cdr3_aa: CSVKYQGDQPQHF
j_call: TRBJ2-7; v_call: TRBV9; d_call: -; cdr3_nt: TGTGCCAGCAGCGTAGGGGGGGAAACCTACGAGCAGTACTTC; cdr3_aa: CASSVGGETYEQYF
j_call: TRBJ2-3; v_call: TRBV4-1; d_call: TRBD1; cdr3_nt: TGCGCCAGCAGCCAAACCGGGACAGGGGATGGGGTCGATACGCAGTATTTT; cdr3_aa: CASSQTGTGDGVDTQYF
j_call: TRBJ1-2; v_call: TRBV19; d_call: -; cdr3_nt: TGTGCCAGTAGTCAAGATCCGGGGGGCGAACAGGGCTACACCTTC; cdr3_aa: CASSQDPGGEQGYTF
j_call: TRBJ1-6; v_call: TRBV18; d_call: TRBD1; cdr3_nt: TGTGCCAGCTCATCAGACAGGGGAGGGAATAATTCACCCCTCCACTTT; cdr3_aa: CASSSDRGGNNSPLHF
j_call: TRBJ2-3; v_call: TRBV4-3; d_call: -; cdr3_nt: TGCGCCAGCAGCCAAGATCAAATCGACACTAGCACAGATACGCAGTATTTT; cdr3_aa: CASSQDQIDTSTDTQYF
j_call: TRBJ1-5; v_call: TRBV6-9; d_call: TRBD1; cdr3_nt: TGTGCCAGCAGTTATGACGGGGACAGGGGGTTGCAGCCCCAGCATTTT; cdr3_aa: CASSYDGDRGLQPQHF
j_call: TRBJ2-3; v_call: TRBV19; d_call: TRBD1; cdr3_nt: TGTGCCAGTAGTGTGGACAGGGGATACACAGATACGCAGTATTTT; cdr3_aa: CASSVDRGYTDTQYF
j_call: TRBJ2-2; v_call: TRBV7-9; d_call: TRBD1; cdr3_nt: TGTGCCAGCAGCTTAGCGCTTGGCAGGGGGCAAACCGGGGAGCTGTTTTTT; cdr3_aa: CASSLALGRGQTGELFF
j_call: TRBJ1-4; v_call: TRBV6-5; d_call: TRBD1; cdr3_nt: TGTGCCAGCAGGAGATCCGGGACAGATAATGAAAAACTGTTTTTT; cdr3_aa: CASRRSGTDNEKLFF
j_call: TRBJ2-6; v_call: TRBV7-8; d_call: TRBD1; cdr3_nt: TGTGCCAGCAGCCAGACGGGACAGGGTTCCTCTGGGGCCAACGTCCTGACTTTC; cdr3_aa: CASSQTGQGSSGANVLTF
j_call: TRBJ1-5; v_call: TRBV6-1; d_call: TRBD1; cdr3_nt: TGTGCCAGCAGTGGGGGACGGGACAGTAGCAATCAGCCCCAGCATTTT; cdr3_aa: CASSGGRDSSNQPQHF
j_call: TRBJ2-7; v_call: TRBV28; d_call: TRBD1; cdr3_nt: TGTGCCAGCAGCCGAGGACAGGGGGCCCCCTACGAGCAGTACTTC; cdr3_aa: CASSRGQGAPYEQYF
j_call: TRBJ2-1; v_call: TRBV28; d_call: -; cdr3_nt: TGTGCCAGCAGTTTTGGAGGTAAAGGGAATGAGCAGTTCTTC; cdr3_aa: CASSFGGKGNEQFF
j_call: TRBJ2-5; v_call: TRBV4-1; d_call: -; cdr3_nt: TGCGCCAGCAGCCAACCGACAGCGCGAGAGACCCAGTACTTC; cdr3_aa: CASSQPTARETQYF
j_call: TRBJ2-7; v_call: TRBV7-3; d_call: TRBD2; cdr3_nt: TGTGCCAGCAGCTTACAGCCAGCGGGGGCCTCCTACGAGCAGTACTTC; cdr3_aa: CASSLQPAGASYEQYF
j_call: TRBJ2-2; v_call: TRBV12-5; d_call: TRBD1; cdr3_nt: TGTGCTAGTGGTTTGGCGCGACAGGGGGCGCAGACCGGGGAGCTGTTTTTT; cdr3_aa: CASGLARQGAQTGELFF
j_call: TRBJ1-6; v_call: TRBV5-1; d_call: TRBD1; cdr3_nt: TGCGCCAGCAGCCCGGCCGGACAGGGGGATTCACCCCTCCACTTT; cdr3_aa: CASSPAGQGDSPLHF
j_call: TRBJ2-5; v_call: TRBV19; d_call: TRBD2; cdr3_nt: TGTGCCAGTAAGGCCAGCGGGAGGCAAGAGACCCAGTACTTC; cdr3_aa: CASKASGRQETQYF
j_call: TRBJ2-5; v_call: TRBV5-1; d_call: -; cdr3_nt: TGCGCCAGCAGCTTGCAGGGTTCAGAGACCCAGTACTTC; cdr3_aa: CASSLQGSETQYF
j_call: TRBJ2-1; v_call: TRBV7-9; d_call: -; cdr3_nt: TGTACGACAGTTATGGTCTACAATGAGCAGTTCTTC; cdr3_aa: CTTVMVYNEQFF
j_call: TRBJ2-3; v_call: TRBV4-2; d_call: TRBD2; cdr3_nt: TGTGCCAGCAGCCAAGATCAGGAAGCGGGGGCGTTCACAGATACGCAGTATTTT; cdr3_aa: CASSQDQEAGAFTDTQYF
j_call: TRBJ2-3; v_call: TRBV11-2; d_call: -; cdr3_nt: TGTGCCTCATCGACACGAACTAGCACAGATACGCAGTATTTT; cdr3_aa: CASSTRTSTDTQYF
j_call: TRBJ2-2; v_call: TRBV28; d_call: -; cdr3_nt: TGTGCCAGCAGTTTAGAGCCTCGGAACACCGGGGAGCTGTTTTTT; cdr3_aa: CASSLEPRNTGELFF
j_call: TRBJ1-1; v_call: TRBV4-2; d_call: -; cdr3_nt: TGTGCCAGCAGCCGCGGAGGGGAGCATGCTTTCTTT; cdr3_aa: CASSRGGEHAFF
j_call: TRBJ2-3; v_call: TRBV5-1; d_call: TRBD1; cdr3_nt: TGCGCCAGCAGGTTGGGGGACAGGGGAACAGATACGCAGTATTTT; cdr3_aa: CASRLGDRGTDTQYF
j_call: TRBJ1-1; v_call: TRBV28; d_call: -; cdr3_nt: TGTGCCAGCAGTACCCATACAGGAACTGAAGCTTTCTTT; cdr3_aa: CASSTHTGTEAFF
j_call: TRBJ2-3; v_call: TRBV5-4; d_call: TRBD2; cdr3_nt: TGTGCCAGCAGCTTGAGGTCGGCGGGGGGCATCAATACGCAGTATTTT; cdr3_aa: CASSLRSAGGINTQYF